Following are 18 T cell receptor beta chains from one sample sequenced in a study of blood T cells in healthy people across ages. Next came a second PCR, run for about 7 to 12 cycles, which used a sample-barcoded 5' primer along with a J-beta primer mix. In TCRdb, the 5' RACE reads were re-called with MiXCR into one record per CDR3 protein. The profile covers roughly 700,000 distinct CDR3 sequences, with 49% appearing a single time and 30% to 35% taken by the ten largest. Sequenced: blood. These receptors came from a woman aged 55-75 years in good health.

The chain has TRBV20-1 and TRBJ2-7; D not certain. Trimming took off 1 base at V and 6 bases at J, with 7 bases between the two ends. The germline V gene has CDR1 DFQATT and CDR2 SNEGSKA (reference sequence). The CDR3 is 11 amino acids. CDR3: CSARGSGEQYF. The CDR3 bases are TGCAGTGCTAGAGGCTCTGGCGAGCAGTACTTC.

V usage is TRBV13 and J usage is TRBJ2-7; D may be TRBD2 (5 bases). V shed 1 base and J shed 2 bases, with 12 bases lying between them. The germline V gene encodes CDR1 PRHDT and CDR2 FYEKMQ (reference sequence). CDR3 length equals 15 residues. The CDR3 protein is CASSLAGFRPYEQYF. The CDR3 bases are TGTGCCAGCAGCTTAGCGGGGTTTAGGCCCTACGAGCAGTACTTC.

V usage is TRBV7-3 and J usage is TRBJ1-2; unclear D gene. V lost 1 base and J lost 6, with 6 bases in between. The CDR3 has 12 amino acids. Germline V gives CDR1 SGHTA, CDR2 FQGTGA. For the CDR3, the DNA is TGTGCCAGCAGCTTAAACGGCCATGGCTACACCTTC. It codes for CASSLNGHGYTF.

The J gene is TRBJ1-2, the V gene TRBV6-6; perhaps TRBD1 as D (5 bases). The V end was cut by 6 bases, the J end by 4 bases, with 15 bases between. CDR3 length equals 14 residues. Germline CDR1 and CDR2: MNHNY and SVGAGI (reference sequence). CDR3 in amino acids: CASRFSGESYGYTF. CDR3 DNA: TGTGCCAGCAGGTTTTCGGGGGAGAGCTATGGCTACACCTTC.

The chain uses TRBV10-3 and TRBJ2-1, with a possible D match to TRBD2 (6 bases). This CDR3 is 11 amino acids long. The germline V gene has CDR1 ENHRY and CDR2 SYGVKD. Between the trimmed V and J ends, which lost 10 bases and 5 bases, there was a span of 9 bases. CDR3 sequence: CATGGDNEQFF. CDR3 DNA sequence: TGTGCCACCGGCGGGGACAATGAGCAGTTCTTC.

V gene TRBV4-2 combines with J gene TRBJ2-2; D possibly corresponds to TRBD1 (5 bases). V was pared by 1 base and J by 2 bases, with 11 bases between. The CDR3 is 16 residues long. The V gene's germline CDR1 is LGHNA and CDR2 YNFKEQ. The DNA of the CDR3 is TGTGCCAGCAGCCAAGGTGACAGTCACAACACCGGGGAGCTGTTTTTT. This encodes CASSQGDSHNTGELFF.

The CDR3 loop is CASSLEGRMNTEAFF. Written as DNA, the CDR3 is TGTGCCAGCAGCTTAGAAGGGCGGATGAACACTGAAGCTTTCTTT. The chain links TRBV7-2 to TRBJ1-1, with D hard to call. Germline V CDR1 and CDR2: SGHTA, FQGNSA. This CDR3 has 15 amino acids. The V gene lost 1 base and the J gene lost 0 bases, with 9 bases spanning the gap.

As to this clonotype: One end of the junction varies from germline; a read error may be responsible. This chain connects TRBV7-2 to TRBJ2-4; TRBD2 aligns across 9 bases. The DNA end lines up better with TRBJ2-7; the J call may be wrong. In germline, CDR1 is SGHTA, CDR2 FQGNSA. The CDR3 contains 14 residues. CDR3 nucleotide sequence: TGTGCCAACAGCGCCAGCGGGAGGTCCCACGAGCAGTACTTC. Translated, it gives CANSASGRSHEQYF.

This clonotype occurred many times. The J gene is TRBJ1-4, the V gene TRBV20-1; 11 nucleotides match TRBD1. Germline CDR1 reads DFQATT; CDR2 reads SNEGSKA (reference sequence). The J segment lost 3 bases and the V segment lost 3 bases, leaving 6 bases of the junction unmatched. The CDR3 runs 16 residues. Written as DNA, the CDR3 is TGCAGTGCTAGCCCTCGGGACAGGGGGGCTAATGAAAAACTGTTTTTT. This sequence encodes CSASPRDRGANEKLFF.

The chain has TRBV4-2 and TRBJ2-2, with D uncertain. Germline-derived CDR1 and CDR2 are LGHNA and YNFKEQ. The length of the CDR3 is 15 residues. With 1 base removed from V and 3 bases from J, the gap between germline ends came to 9 bases. The CDR3 nucleotides read TGTGCCAGCAGCCAAGCCGGCAGCTACACCGGGGAGCTGTTTTTT. As protein: CASSQAGSYTGELFF.

This clonotype was counted only a few times. The chain is built from TRBV10-3 and TRBJ1-2, with D maybe TRBD1 (5 bases). The CDR3 extends over 14 amino acids. V dropped 7 bases and J dropped 3 bases, with 15 bases sitting between them. Germline CDR1 is ENHRY and CDR2 is SYGVKD. The CDR3 here is CAITEGTDYYGYTF. The CDR3 DNA follows: TGTGCCATCACCGAAGGGACGGACTACTATGGCTACACCTTC.

V is TRBV29-1 and J is TRBJ2-3, with TRBD2 matching 11 bases. Germline loops: CDR1 SQVTM, CDR2 ANQGSEA. V lost 5 bases, J lost 6 bases, and 7 bases stayed unmatched. The CDR3 is made up of 14 amino acids. The DNA for the CDR3 is TGCAGCGTTCGTCCCGGGACTAGCGGTGATACGCAGTATTTT. Amino acid sequence: CSVRPGTSGDTQYF.

The J gene is TRBJ2-1, the V gene TRBV12-3 or TRBV12-4; TRBD1 matches 9 bases. The V segment lost 2 bases and the J segment 4 bases; nucleotides outside the gene matches: 6. The CDR3 length is 16 residues. CDR3 nucleotide sequence: TGTGCCAGCAGTTTAAGGACAGGGGCAGGGTACAATGAGCAGTTCTTC. The encoded protein is CASSLRTGAGYNEQFF.

The table lists this clonotype with a few counts. Here the CDR3 DNA reads TGTGCCAGCAGTTCGGAGGTGTTTCCCCATGAAGCTTTCTTT. Its protein product is CASSSEVFPHEAFF. This rearrangement joins TRBV12-3 or TRBV12-4 to TRBJ1-1; D gene uncertain. V dropped 4 bases and J dropped 7 bases, with 16 bases sitting between them. This CDR3 region has 14 residues.

The table lists this clonotype with many counts. The chain links TRBV20-1 to TRBJ1-2, with 7 bases aligning to TRBD1. The CDR3 extends over 14 amino acids. Per germline, CDR1 DFQATT and CDR2 SNEGSKA (reference sequence). Germline trimming cut 4 bases from V and 2 bases from J; bases unmatched to any gene: 7. In nucleotides, the CDR3 is TGCAGTGCTATACCCGGGGGACAGAACTATGGCTACACCTTC. Its translation is CSAIPGGQNYGYTF.

The V and J genes are TRBV20-1 and TRBJ1-1; D is perhaps TRBD1 (6 bases). V shed 6 bases and J shed 5 bases, with 16 bases lying between them. CDR3 size: 13 residues. CDR1 and CDR2 (germline): DFQATT, SNEGSKA (reference sequence). CDR3 sequence (DNA): TGCAGTGCAGGCGAACAGGGATGGACTGAAGCTTTCTTT. Translated, it gives CSAGEQGWTEAFF.

This clonotype occurred a few times. CDR3 region: CATQDRYYGYTF. The CDR3 coding sequence is TGTGCCACCCAAGACAGGTACTATGGCTACACCTTC. This chain connects TRBV4-2 to TRBJ1-2, with D maybe TRBD1 (6 bases). Germline V gene data show CDR1 as LGHNA and CDR2 as YNFKEQ. The CDR3 length is 12 residues. Trimming took 10 bases from V and 3 from J, leaving 12 bases between them.

The chain links TRBV20-1 to TRBJ2-5; D ambiguous. From germline, CDR1 is DFQATT and CDR2 SNEGSKA (reference sequence). The CDR3 length is 14 residues. Trimming stripped 6 bases from V and 2 bases from J, with 16 bases between. The CDR3, as DNA: TGCAGTGCGGGTGCTCCGGACGGTCAAGAGACCCAGTACTTC. As protein: CSAGAPDGQETQYF.